The 30 T cell receptor beta chains below were found in one sample sequenced in a study of identifying expanded T cells in peripheral blood. TCRdb's copy holds only in-frame clones and misses some; the assay was immunoSEQ multiplex PCR. The sample shows over 45,000 clones, under 85% of them seen only once. Input material: blood. The receptors stem from a person aged 18 to 69 in good health.

This clone was seen a handful of times. This chain links TRBV11-3 with TRBJ2-3; D might be TRBD2 (5 bases). CDR1 is SGHNT, CDR2 YENEEA, per germline. V gave up 2 bases and J gave up 5 bases, with 14 bases separating them. The CDR3 covers 15 residues. The CDR3 DNA sequence: TGTGCCAGCAGCTTACTAGCAGGTGCGCAAGATACGCAGTATTTT. Its translation: CASSLLAGAQDTQYF.

This chain links TRBV14 with TRBJ2-1; 10 nucleotides match TRBD2. Germline loops: CDR1 SGHDN, CDR2 FVKESK. J gave up 3 bases and V 5 bases, and 7 bases lay outside the gene matches. CDR3 length equals 16 residues. The CDR3 protein is CASSKLAGWGYNEQFF. CDR3 nucleotide sequence: TGTGCCAGCAGCAAACTAGCGGGGTGGGGCTACAATGAGCAGTTCTTC.

The chain couples TRBV28 to TRBJ1-2; D is possibly TRBD1 (5 bases). CDR1 MDHEN and CDR2 SYDVKM come from the germline V gene. Trimming removed 6 bases from V and 8 bases from J, with 10 bases in between. The CDR3 runs 11 residues. CDR3 sequence reads: CASSAGIGYTF. CDR3 nucleotide sequence: TGTGCCAGCAGCGCAGGGATCGGCTACACCTTC.

The genes are TRBV5-1 and TRBJ1-1; D unresolved. Germline V gene sequence: CDR1 SGHRS, CDR2 YFSETQ. Trimming left V 4 bases short and J 5 bases short, with 21 bases between. This CDR3 has 16 amino acids. The CDR3 DNA sequence: TGCGCCAGCAGCCCCGATTCCAATCTCCCGGGGACTGAAGCTTTCTTT. Translating it yields CASSPDSNLPGTEAFF.

The V gene is TRBV7-2, the J gene TRBJ1-5, with a tentative D call TRBD1 (5 bases). Germline V gives CDR1 SGHTA, CDR2 FQGNSA. This CDR3 contains 19 residues. V lost 1 base and J lost 5, with 24 bases in between. The CDR3 nucleotides are TGTGCCAGCAGCTTAGGGGCAGGGAGGATGAAAAGAAGGGATCAGCCCCAGCATTTT. This encodes CASSLGAGRMKRRDQPQHF. Full variable domain (missing parts from reference TRBV7-2 and TRBJ1-5): GAGVSQSPSNKVTEKGKDVELRCDPISGHTALYWYRQSLGQGLEFLIYFQGNSAPDKSGLPSDRFSAERTGGSVSTLTIQRTQQEDSAVYLCASSLGAGRMKRRDQPQHFGDGTRLSIL.

The chain carries TRBV18 and TRBJ2-7, with D possibly matching TRBD2 (5 bases). This CDR3 has 15 amino acids. Trimming pared 6 bases from V and 2 bases from J, leaving 17 bases between. Germline V gives CDR1 KGHSH, CDR2 LQKENI. As DNA, the CDR3 is TGTGCCAGCTCTATTTCGGCCGGGGAGACCTACGAGCAGTACTTC. It yields the protein CASSISAGETYEQYF.

The chain recombines TRBV9 with TRBJ2-1; D not resolved. This CDR3 comprises 14 residues. The germline CDR1 and CDR2 sequences are SGDLS and YYNGEE. With 2 bases removed from V and 4 bases from J, the gap between germline ends came to 10 bases. CDR3 protein: CASSVSIGYNEQFF. As DNA, the CDR3 is TGTGCCAGCAGCGTCTCGATCGGATACAATGAGCAGTTCTTC.

The rearrangement uses TRBV11-2 and TRBJ2-5; D may be TRBD2 (6 bases). Germline assignment: CDR1 SGHAT and CDR2 FQNNGV. V gave up 4 bases and J gave up 4 bases, with 16 bases separating them. The CDR3 runs to 15 residues. For the CDR3, the DNA is TGTGCCAGCAGCTCGTACGGAGGGGTGGGAGAGACCCAGTACTTC. This translates into CASSSYGGVGETQYF.

The chain links TRBV7-9 to TRBJ2-6, with 8 bases matching TRBD1. CDR3 size: 18 residues. With V trimmed by 5 bases and J by 0 bases, 9 bases remained unmatched. CDR1 and CDR2 from the germline V gene are SEHNR and FQNEAQ (reference sequence). In DNA form, the CDR3 reads TGTGCCAGCAGCGATTTTGGACAGGGAAGCTCTGGGGCCAACGTCCTGACTTTC. Protein: CASSDFGQGSSGANVLTF.

The chain carries TRBV18 and TRBJ2-6; no firm D call. CDR3 length equals 23 residues. The V gene lost 2 bases and the J gene lost 0 bases, with 29 bases spanning the gap. The V gene's germline CDR1 is KGHSH and CDR2 LQKENI. DNA of the CDR3: TGTGCCAGCTCACCAAGAGGCTGGAGCTCACGTCCACACCAGCTCTCTGGGGCCAACGTCCTGACTTTC. Translation: CASSPRGWSSRPHQLSGANVLTF.

The V gene is TRBV11-2, the J gene TRBJ2-7; TRBD1 is a possible D gene (7 bases). Per the germline V gene, CDR1 is SGHAT and CDR2 is FQNNGV. Deletions cut 1 base from V and 2 bases from J, with 12 bases between. The CDR3 is 15 amino acids. For the CDR3, the DNA is TGTGCCAGCAGCTTAGCAGGGGGGTCGGCCTACGAGCAGTACTTC. Amino acids: CASSLAGGSAYEQYF.

This clone was seen once. The chain has TRBV9 and TRBJ2-3, with a weak D call TRBD1 (5 bases). Between the trimmed V and J ends, which lost 1 base and 3 bases, there was a span of 12 bases. This CDR3 contains 15 residues. Germline CDR1 SGDLS, CDR2 YYNGEE. The CDR3: CASSVQGLKTDTQYF. In DNA, the CDR3 is TGTGCCAGCAGCGTACAGGGATTGAAGACAGATACGCAGTATTTT. Based on the CDR3 plus reference TRBV9 and TRBJ2-3, the full variable domain is DSGVTQTPKHLITATGQRVTLRCSPRSGDLSVYWYQQSLDQGLQFLIQYYNGEERAKGNILERFSAQQFPDLHSELNLSSLELGDSALYFCASSVQGLKTDTQYFGPGTRLTVL.

J is TRBJ2-5 and V is TRBV13; the D gene could be TRBD1 or TRBD2 (5 bases each). The germline V gene encodes CDR1 PRHDT and CDR2 FYEKMQ (reference sequence). V was trimmed by 1 base and J by 3 bases, leaving 6 bases between them. The CDR3 has 13 residues. The CDR3 sequence is CASSLVGEETQYF. In DNA form, the CDR3 reads TGTGCCAGCAGCTTAGTGGGGGAAGAGACCCAGTACTTC.

To note about this clone: One end of the junction does not line up with germline, which may come from a read error. This chain joins TRBV7-2 and TRBJ1-5; no definite D call. The germline gives CDR1 SGHTA, CDR2 FQGNSA. The CDR3 runs 15 residues. As DNA, the CDR3 is TGTGCCGGCAGCTTAGCGGAGGGTTTCAATCAGCCCCAGCATTTT. This codes for CAGSLAEGFNQPQHF.

This chain links TRBV7-9 with TRBJ2-3, with 8 bases that match TRBD1. Germline assignment: CDR1 SEHNR and CDR2 FQNEAQ (reference sequence). J lost 1 base, V lost 1 base, and 7 bases had no gene match. This CDR3 is 17 amino acids long. CDR3 sequence reads: CASSLGSQGARTDTQYF. The DNA of the CDR3 is TGTGCCAGCAGCTTAGGGTCGCAGGGGGCGCGCACAGATACGCAGTATTTT.

This clone turned up a few times. The genes are TRBV30 and TRBJ2-3; D not resolved. Per germline, CDR1 GTSNPN and CDR2 SVGIG (reference sequence). With 0 bases removed from V and 0 bases from J, the gap between germline ends came to 10 bases. The CDR3 runs 15 residues. CDR3 sequence reads: CAWSVGLVSTDTQYF. Here the CDR3 DNA reads TGTGCCTGGAGTGTAGGTCTGGTTAGCACAGATACGCAGTATTTT. Complete variable domain (other parts from reference TRBV30 and TRBJ2-3): SQTIHQWPATLVQPVGSPLSLECTVEGTSNPNLYWYRQAAGRGLQLLFYSVGIGQISSEVPQNLSASRPQDRQFILSSKKLLLSDSGFYLCAWSVGLVSTDTQYFGPGTRLTVL.

J is TRBJ2-5 and V is TRBV5-4; D may be TRBD2 (5 bases). This CDR3 has 13 residues. Trimming pared 6 bases from V and 2 bases from J, leaving 11 bases between. Germline V gene data show CDR1 as SGHNT and CDR2 as YYREEE (reference sequence). The CDR3 loop is CASNLDFQETQYF. CDR3 bases: TGTGCCAGCAATCTGGACTTTCAAGAGACCCAGTACTTC.

The chain uses TRBV6-5 and TRBJ2-7; the D is unclear. The CDR3 spans 15 residues. Germline-derived CDR1 and CDR2 are MNHEY and SVGAGI. V was trimmed by 6 bases and J by 4 bases, leaving 19 bases between them. The DNA for the CDR3 is TGTGCCAGCAGCTCTACCCTTACGGCCTTTTACGAGCAGTACGTC. It yields the protein CASSSTLTAFYEQYV.

V is TRBV13 and J is TRBJ1-4; D is unclear. V dropped 5 bases and J dropped 10 bases, with 11 bases sitting between them. The CDR3 consists of 12 residues. The germline CDR1 and CDR2 sequences are PRHDT and FYEKMQ (reference sequence). The CDR3 is CASSLTKGKLFF. As DNA, the CDR3 is TGTGCCAGCAGCCTTACCAAAGGAAAACTGTTTTTT. The full variable domain, its missing parts supplied by reference TRBV13 and TRBJ1-4, is AAGVIQSPRHLIKEKRETATLKCYPIPRHDTVYWYQQGPGQDPQFLISFYEKMQSDKGSIPDRFSAQQFSDYHSELNMSSLELGDSALYFCASSLTKGKLFFGSGTQLSVL.

The V and J genes are TRBV7-9 and TRBJ1-1; maybe TRBD1 (5 bases). Trimming removed 5 bases from V and 1 base from J, with 11 bases in between. The germline V gene has CDR1 SEHNR and CDR2 FQNEAQ (reference sequence). The CDR3 extends over 14 amino acids. CDR3 DNA: TGTGCCAGCAGCCAGACCGGGGGGAACACTGAAGCTTTCTTT. It is translated as CASSQTGGNTEAFF.

In its sample, this clone was seen once. The V and J genes are TRBV6-5 and TRBJ2-1; 12 positions agree with TRBD2. This CDR3 spans 16 amino acids. V dropped 4 bases and J dropped 10; count of bases not matched to a gene: 11. Germline V gene lookup returns CDR1 MNHEY and CDR2 SVGAGI. The CDR3 DNA reads as TGTGCCAGCAGTTCGAATACACTAGCGGGGGGTGGAGAGCAGTTCTTC. Residues: CASSSNTLAGGGEQFF.

The chain recombines TRBV5-4 with TRBJ2-1, with 8 bases identical to TRBD2. The V gene end was trimmed by 0 bases and the J gene end by 4 bases; junction bases not matched to a gene: 6. Germline values: CDR1 SGHNT, CDR2 YYREEE (reference sequence). The CDR3 spans 16 residues. For the CDR3, the DNA is TGTGCCAGCAGCTTGGCGGGACTAGTGGGTTACAATGAGCAGTTCTTC. It encodes CASSLAGLVGYNEQFF.

The V and J genes are TRBV12-5 and TRBJ1-2, with 9 bases aligning to TRBD1. The germline gives CDR1 LGHNT, CDR2 FRNRAP. The CDR3 runs 15 residues. The junction had 2 bases not matched to a gene; V was cut back by 1 base and J by 2 bases. The CDR3 DNA sequence: TGTGCTAGTGGTTTGGGACAGGGGGAGAACTATGGCTACACCTTC. This codes for CASGLGQGENYGYTF.

The J gene is TRBJ2-2, the V gene TRBV7-2; 7 bases line up with TRBD1. This CDR3 has 14 residues. The V gene end was trimmed by 6 bases and the J gene end by 5 bases; junction bases not matched to a gene: 6. The germline CDR1 and CDR2 sequences are SGHTA and FQGNSA. The CDR3 sequence is CASSRGGSTGELFF. The CDR3 DNA is TGTGCCAGCAGTCGAGGGGGCTCAACCGGGGAGCTGTTTTTT. Full variable domain (outside the CDR3, taken from reference TRBV7-2 and TRBJ2-2): GAGVSQSPSNKVTEKGKDVELRCDPISGHTALYWYRQSLGQGLEFLIYFQGNSAPDKSGLPSDRFSAERTGGSVSTLTIQRTQQEDSAVYLCASSRGGSTGELFFGEGSRLTVL.

The chain is built from TRBV7-2 and TRBJ2-7; possible D gene TRBD2, 6 bases. V gave up 3 bases and J gave up 0 bases, with 12 bases separating them. CDR3 length: 15 amino acids. Germline lookup yields CDR1 SGHTA and CDR2 FQGNSA. The CDR3 protein is CASSFDRGISYEQYF. The CDR3 DNA reads as TGTGCCAGCAGCTTCGATCGGGGGATCTCCTACGAGCAGTACTTC.

This chain joins TRBV6-5 and TRBJ1-1; TRBD1 aligns across 7 bases. Trimming removed 6 bases from V and 5 bases from J; junction bases left unmatched: 12. The CDR3 runs 15 residues. Germline values: CDR1 MNHEY, CDR2 SVGAGI. The CDR3 nucleotides are TGTGCCAGCAGGATGGACAGGTCCTGGGGGACTGAAGCTTTCTTT. Amino acids: CASRMDRSWGTEAFF.

This clone was found a few times. This rearrangement joins TRBV6-1 to TRBJ1-1; D remains ambiguous. V lost 6 bases, J lost 6 bases, and 5 bases lay in between. The CDR3 runs 10 residues. Per germline, CDR1 MNHNS and CDR2 SASEGT. CDR3 protein: CASRGPEAFF. The CDR3 nucleotides are TGTGCCAGCAGAGGTCCTGAAGCTTTCTTT.

J is TRBJ2-1 and V is TRBV11-3, with 8 bases fitting TRBD2. There are 16 residues in the CDR3. Germline V gene sequence: CDR1 SGHNT, CDR2 YENEEA. J was trimmed by 0 bases and V by 5 bases; bases with no gene match: 6. The DNA of the CDR3 is TGTGCCAGCAGCCAATTAGCGGGGCTCTCCTACAATGAGCAGTTCTTC. Its translation is CASSQLAGLSYNEQFF.

The J gene is TRBJ2-3, the V gene TRBV27; 8 positions agree with TRBD2. V shed 3 bases and J 1 base; nucleotides not matched to a gene: 12. The CDR3 is made up of 18 amino acids. Germline CDR1 MNHEY, CDR2 SMNVEV (reference sequence). The CDR3 sequence is CASSFRGTSGTRTDTQYF. CDR3 sequence (DNA): TGTGCCAGCAGTTTCCGCGGGACTAGTGGGACCCGCACAGATACGCAGTATTTT.

V gene TRBV7-2 combines with J gene TRBJ1-2, with D unresolved. CDR1 and CDR2 (germline): SGHTA, FQGNSA. V was pared by 1 base and J by 7 bases, with 10 bases between. The CDR3 sequence is 13 residues long. The DNA of the CDR3 is TGTGCCAGCAGCTTAGAGGCCTTCCGTGGCTACACCTTC. As protein: CASSLEAFRGYTF.